The sequence of this T cell receptor (beta chain) was determined in a study of shared clonotypes between healthy human individuals. Study outcomes and limitations: Naive CD4 clonotypes were shared across a handful of donors at roughly 5%.

The naive CD8 fraction comprised CD45RO-negative cells positively selected for CCR7 and excluded terminally differentiated effector memory CD45RA+ cells. As for this clone: No antigen is known for it. Other DNA sequences from this sample encode an identical CDR3 as well.

Looked up from germline, CDR1 is SGHNT and CDR2 is YYREEE (reference sequence). The CDR3 runs 14 residues. V shed 2 bases and J shed 0 bases, with 8 bases lying between them. Samples underwent the assay at deep level. Over several immunoSEQ plates, each subset's genomic DNA was distributed in even portions. Original processing methods: Junction-only sequences without quality scores came from ImmunoSEQ, so filtering differed. The protocol was immunoSEQ multiplex PCR, while the TCRdb copy is restricted to in-frame clones and leaves out a portion. For V, J and clone size, that table is used; D and trimming come from the DNA. The table has about 2 million clones, about 95% seen once.

Sequencing used naive CD8+ T cells sorted from blood. This sequence was found in a man between 18 and 29 years old in good health. The chain carries TRBV5-4 and TRBJ1-1; TRBD1 is a possible D gene (5 bases). CDR3 DNA: TGTGCCAGCAGCTTCGGGGGAATGAACACTGAAGCTTTCTTT. The encoded protein is CASSFGGMNTEAFF.